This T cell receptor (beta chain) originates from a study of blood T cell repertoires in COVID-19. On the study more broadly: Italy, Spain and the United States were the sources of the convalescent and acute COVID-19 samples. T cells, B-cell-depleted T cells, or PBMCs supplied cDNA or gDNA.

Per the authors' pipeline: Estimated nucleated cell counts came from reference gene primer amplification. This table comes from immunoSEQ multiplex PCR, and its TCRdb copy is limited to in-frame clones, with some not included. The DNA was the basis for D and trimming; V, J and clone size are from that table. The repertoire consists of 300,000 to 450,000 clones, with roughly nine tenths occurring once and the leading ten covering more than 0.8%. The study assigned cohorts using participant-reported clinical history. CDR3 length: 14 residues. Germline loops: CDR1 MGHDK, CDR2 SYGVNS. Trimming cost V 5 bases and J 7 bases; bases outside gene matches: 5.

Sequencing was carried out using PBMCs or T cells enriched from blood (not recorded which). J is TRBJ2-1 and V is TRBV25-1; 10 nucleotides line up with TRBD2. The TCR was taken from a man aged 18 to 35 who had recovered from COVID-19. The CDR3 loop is CASSLAGGSNEQFF. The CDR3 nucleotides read TGTGCCAGCAGTTTAGCGGGAGGAAGTAATGAGCAGTTCTTC.